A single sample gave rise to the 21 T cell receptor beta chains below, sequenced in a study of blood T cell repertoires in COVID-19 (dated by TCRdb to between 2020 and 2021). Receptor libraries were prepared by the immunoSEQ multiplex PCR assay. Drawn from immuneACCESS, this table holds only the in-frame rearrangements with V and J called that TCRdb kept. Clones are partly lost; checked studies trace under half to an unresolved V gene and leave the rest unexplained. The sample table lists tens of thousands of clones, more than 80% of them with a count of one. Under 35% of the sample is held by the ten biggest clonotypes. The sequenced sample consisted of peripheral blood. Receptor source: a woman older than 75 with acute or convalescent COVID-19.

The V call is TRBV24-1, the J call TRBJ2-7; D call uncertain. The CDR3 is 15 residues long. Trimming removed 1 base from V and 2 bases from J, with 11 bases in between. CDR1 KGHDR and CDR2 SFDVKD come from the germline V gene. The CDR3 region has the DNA TGTGCCACCAGTGATTTACGAAGCCCTCCCTACGAGCAGTACTTC. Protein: CATSDLRSPPYEQYF.

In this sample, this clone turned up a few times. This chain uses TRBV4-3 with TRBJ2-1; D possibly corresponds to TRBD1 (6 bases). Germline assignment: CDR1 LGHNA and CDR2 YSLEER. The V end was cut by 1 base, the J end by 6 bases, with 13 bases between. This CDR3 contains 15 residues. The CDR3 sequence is CASSQVGQGSNEQFF. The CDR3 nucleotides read TGCGCCAGCAGCCAAGTAGGGCAGGGGAGCAATGAGCAGTTCTTC.

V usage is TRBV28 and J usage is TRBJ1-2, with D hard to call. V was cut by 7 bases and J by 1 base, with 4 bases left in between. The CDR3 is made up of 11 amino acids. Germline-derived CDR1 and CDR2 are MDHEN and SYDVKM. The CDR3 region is CASTSNYGYTF. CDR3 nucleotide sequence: TGTGCCAGCACCAGTAACTATGGCTACACCTTC.

The chain's CDR3 is CASSTPRGELFF. CDR3 in DNA: TGTGCCAGTAGTACCCCGAGAGGGGAGCTGTTTTTT. The chain employs TRBV19 and TRBJ2-2; D remains unclear. CDR3 length: 12 amino acids. V dropped 4 bases and J dropped 8 bases, with 8 bases sitting between them. The germline V gene has CDR1 LNHDA and CDR2 SQIVND (reference sequence).

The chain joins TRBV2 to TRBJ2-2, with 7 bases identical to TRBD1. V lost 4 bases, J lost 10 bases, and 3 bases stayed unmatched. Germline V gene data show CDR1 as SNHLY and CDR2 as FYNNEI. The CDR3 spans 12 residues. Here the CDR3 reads CASSVDRAELFF. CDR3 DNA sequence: TGTGCCAGCAGTGTCGACAGGGCGGAGCTGTTTTTT.

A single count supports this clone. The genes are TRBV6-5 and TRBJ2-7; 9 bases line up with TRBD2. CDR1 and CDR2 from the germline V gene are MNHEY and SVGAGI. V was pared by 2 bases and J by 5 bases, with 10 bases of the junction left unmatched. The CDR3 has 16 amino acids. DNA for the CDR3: TGTGCCAGCAGTTACGTAGCGGGAGAACTTACCCACGAGCAGTACTTC. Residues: CASSYVAGELTHEQYF.

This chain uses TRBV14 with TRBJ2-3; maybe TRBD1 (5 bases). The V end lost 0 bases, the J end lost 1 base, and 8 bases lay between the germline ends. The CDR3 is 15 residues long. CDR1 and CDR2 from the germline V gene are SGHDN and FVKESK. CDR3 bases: TGTGCCAGCAGCCAAGATCTACAGGGCACAGATACGCAGTATTTT. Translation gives CASSQDLQGTDTQYF.

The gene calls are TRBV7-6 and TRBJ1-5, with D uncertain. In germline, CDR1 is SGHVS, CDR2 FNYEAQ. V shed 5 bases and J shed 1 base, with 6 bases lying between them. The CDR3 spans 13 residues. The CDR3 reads CASSAGSNQPQHF. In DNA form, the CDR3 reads TGTGCCAGCAGCGCCGGGAGCAATCAGCCCCAGCATTTT.

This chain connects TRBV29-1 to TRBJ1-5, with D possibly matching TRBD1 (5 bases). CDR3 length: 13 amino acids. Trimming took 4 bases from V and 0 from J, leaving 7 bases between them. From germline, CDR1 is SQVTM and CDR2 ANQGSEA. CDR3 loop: CSVGGVSNQPQHF. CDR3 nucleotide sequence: TGCAGCGTTGGGGGGGTTAGCAATCAGCCCCAGCATTTT.

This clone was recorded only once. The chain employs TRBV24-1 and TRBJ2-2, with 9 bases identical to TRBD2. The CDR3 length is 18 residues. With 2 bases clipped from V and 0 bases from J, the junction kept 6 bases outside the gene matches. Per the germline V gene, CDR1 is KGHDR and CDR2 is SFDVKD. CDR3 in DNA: TGTGCCACCAGTGATTACGGCGGGAGGGCCGCGAACACCGGGGAGCTGTTTTTT. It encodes CATSDYGGRAANTGELFF.

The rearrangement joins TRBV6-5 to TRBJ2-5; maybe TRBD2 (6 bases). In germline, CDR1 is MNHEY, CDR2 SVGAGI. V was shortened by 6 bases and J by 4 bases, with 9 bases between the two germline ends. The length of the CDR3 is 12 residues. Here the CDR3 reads CASRGGGETQYF. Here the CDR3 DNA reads TGTGCCAGCAGGGGGGGAGGAGAGACCCAGTACTTC.

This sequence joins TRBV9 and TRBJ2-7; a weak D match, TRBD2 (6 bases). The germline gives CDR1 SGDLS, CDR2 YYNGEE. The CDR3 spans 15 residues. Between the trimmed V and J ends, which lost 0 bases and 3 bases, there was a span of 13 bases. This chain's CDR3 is CASSVAPGAGYEQYF. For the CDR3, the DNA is TGTGCCAGCAGCGTAGCTCCGGGAGCGGGCTACGAGCAGTACTTC.

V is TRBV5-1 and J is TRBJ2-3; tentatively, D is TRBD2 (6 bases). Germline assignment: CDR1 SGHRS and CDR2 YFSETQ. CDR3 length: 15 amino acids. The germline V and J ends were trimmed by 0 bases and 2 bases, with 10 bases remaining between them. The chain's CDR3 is CASSLGSGFTDTQYF. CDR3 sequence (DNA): TGCGCCAGCAGCTTGGGTAGCGGTTTCACAGATACGCAGTATTTT. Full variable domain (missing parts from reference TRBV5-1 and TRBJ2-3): KAGVTQTPRYLIKTRGQQVTLSCSPISGHRSVSWYQQTPGQGLQFLFEYFSETQRNKGNFPGRFSGRQFSNSRSEMNVSTLELGDSALYLCASSLGSGFTDTQYFGPGTRLTVL.

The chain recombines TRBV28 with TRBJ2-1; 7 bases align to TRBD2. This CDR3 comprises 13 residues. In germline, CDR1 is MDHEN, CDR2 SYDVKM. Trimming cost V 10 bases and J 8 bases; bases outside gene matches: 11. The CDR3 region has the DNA TGTGCCATCAAGACTGGGGGGGAGCATGAGCAGTTCTTC. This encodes CAIKTGGEHEQFF.

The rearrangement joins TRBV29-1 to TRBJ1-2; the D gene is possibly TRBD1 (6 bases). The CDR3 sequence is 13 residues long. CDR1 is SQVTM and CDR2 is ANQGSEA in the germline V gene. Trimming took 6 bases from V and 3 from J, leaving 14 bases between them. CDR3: CSVTDRDHYGYTF. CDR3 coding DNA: TGCAGCGTGACGGACAGAGACCACTATGGCTACACCTTC.

CDR3 sequence (DNA): TGCAGCGTAGAAAAGGGGACCGGGGAGCTGTTTTTT. Its protein is CSVEKGTGELFF. The chain joins TRBV29-1 to TRBJ2-2, with D perhaps matching TRBD1 (5 bases). The germline V and J ends were trimmed by 6 bases and 5 bases, with 10 bases remaining between them. Germline loops: CDR1 SQVTM, CDR2 ANQGSEA. The CDR3 totals 12 residues.

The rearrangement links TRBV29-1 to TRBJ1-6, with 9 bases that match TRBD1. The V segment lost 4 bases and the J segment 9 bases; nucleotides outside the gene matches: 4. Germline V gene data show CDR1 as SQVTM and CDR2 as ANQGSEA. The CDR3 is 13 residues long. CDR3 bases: TGCAGCGTTGGGACAGGGGAGGGTTCACCCCTCCACTTT. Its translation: CSVGTGEGSPLHF.

The CDR3 spells CASRQDRRSSEAFF. As DNA, the CDR3 is TGTGCCAGCAGACAGGACAGGAGATCGTCTGAAGCTTTCTTT. The chain joins TRBV5-8 to TRBJ1-1; 7 bases align to TRBD1. The CDR3 covers 14 residues. Looked up from germline, CDR1 is SGHTS and CDR2 is YDEGEE. Trimming removed 5 bases from V and 6 bases from J; junction bases left unmatched: 10.

This CDR3 is CASSVVGTGLDTQYF. The DNA of the CDR3 is TGTGCCAGCAGTGTAGTCGGGACAGGGCTAGATACGCAGTATTTT. The rearrangement links TRBV2 to TRBJ2-3; the match to TRBD1 covers 9 bases. After removal of 4 bases from V and 5 bases from J, the junction contained 7 bases not matched to a gene. The CDR3 totals 15 residues. Germline assignment: CDR1 SNHLY and CDR2 FYNNEI.

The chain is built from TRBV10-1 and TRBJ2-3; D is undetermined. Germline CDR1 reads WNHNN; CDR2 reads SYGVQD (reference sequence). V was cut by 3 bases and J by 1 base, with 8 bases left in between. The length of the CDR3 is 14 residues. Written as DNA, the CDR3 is TGCGCCAGCAGTGACATGGCGGGCACAGATACGCAGTATTTT. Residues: CASSDMAGTDTQYF.

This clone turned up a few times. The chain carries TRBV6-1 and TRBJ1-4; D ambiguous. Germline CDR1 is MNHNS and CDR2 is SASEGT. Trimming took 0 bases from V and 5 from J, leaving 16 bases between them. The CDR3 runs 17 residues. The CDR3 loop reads CASSEAHEETENEKLFF. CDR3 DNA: TGTGCCAGCAGTGAAGCGCACGAGGAAACGGAGAATGAAAAACTGTTTTTT.